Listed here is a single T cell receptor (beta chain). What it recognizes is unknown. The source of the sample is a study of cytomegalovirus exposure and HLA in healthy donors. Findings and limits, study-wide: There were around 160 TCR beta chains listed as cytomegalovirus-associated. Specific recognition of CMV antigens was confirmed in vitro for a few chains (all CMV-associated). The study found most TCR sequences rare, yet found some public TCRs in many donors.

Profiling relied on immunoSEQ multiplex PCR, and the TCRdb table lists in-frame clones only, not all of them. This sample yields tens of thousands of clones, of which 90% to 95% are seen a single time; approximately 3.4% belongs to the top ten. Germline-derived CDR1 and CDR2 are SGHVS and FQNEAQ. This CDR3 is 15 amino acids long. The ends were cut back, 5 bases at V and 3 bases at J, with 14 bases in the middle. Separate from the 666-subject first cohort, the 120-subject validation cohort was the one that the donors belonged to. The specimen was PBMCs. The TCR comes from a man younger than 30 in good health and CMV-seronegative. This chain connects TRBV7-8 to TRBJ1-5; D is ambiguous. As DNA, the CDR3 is TGTGCCAGCAGCGCAGTCCAGGAGGACAATCAGCCCCAGCATTTT. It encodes CASSAVQEDNQPQHF.